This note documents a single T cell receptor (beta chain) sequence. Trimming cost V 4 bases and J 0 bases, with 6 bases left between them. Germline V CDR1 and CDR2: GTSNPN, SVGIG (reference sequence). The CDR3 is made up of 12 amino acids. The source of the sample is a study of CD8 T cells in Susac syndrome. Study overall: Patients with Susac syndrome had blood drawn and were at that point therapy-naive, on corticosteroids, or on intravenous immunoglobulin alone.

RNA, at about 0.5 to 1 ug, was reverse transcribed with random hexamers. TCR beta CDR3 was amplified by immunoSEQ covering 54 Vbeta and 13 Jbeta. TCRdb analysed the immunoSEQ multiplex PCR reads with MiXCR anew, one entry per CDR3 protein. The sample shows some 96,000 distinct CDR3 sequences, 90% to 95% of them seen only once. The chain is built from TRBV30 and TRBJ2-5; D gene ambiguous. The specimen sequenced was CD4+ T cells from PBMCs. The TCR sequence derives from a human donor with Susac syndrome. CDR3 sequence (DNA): TGTGCCTGGAAGTTCCACCAAGAGACCCAGTACTTC. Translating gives CAWKFHQETQYF.